The 6 T cell receptor beta chains reported below all come from one sample, sequenced in a study of shared T cell receptors in the human thymus. Sequenced by immunoSEQ multiplex PCR; TCRdb stores in-frame clones only, minus some. The sample lists about 540,000 clones; about four fifths were seen once. This same sample was also taken into another study, of human thymus T cells.

The specimen sequenced was thymocytes. Receptors originate from a boy under two years old with a congenital heart defect.

V and J are TRBV27 and TRBJ1-1; 7 positions match TRBD1. Germline V lookup: CDR1 MNHEY, CDR2 SMNVEV (reference sequence). This CDR3 region has 15 residues. The junction had 14 bases not matched to a gene; V was cut back by 10 bases and J by 3 bases. CDR3 DNA sequence: TGTGCCACCAAAGACAGGGCCTGGGAGGACACTGAAGCTTTCTTT. Protein: CATKDRAWEDTEAFF.

CDR3 in amino acids: CASGLVPQGGNSPLHF. CDR3 in DNA: TGTGCTAGTGGTTTGGTTCCACAGGGAGGGAATTCACCCCTCCACTTT. V gene TRBV12-5 combines with J gene TRBJ1-6, with D maybe TRBD1 (6 bases). Germline V gene sequence: CDR1 LGHNT, CDR2 FRNRAP. This CDR3 is 16 amino acids long. The V end lost 0 bases, the J end lost 7 bases, and 13 bases lay between the germline ends.

The V gene is TRBV6-1, the J gene TRBJ2-5; D remains ambiguous. Germline lookup yields CDR1 MNHNS and CDR2 SASEGT. The germline V and J ends were trimmed by 7 bases and 1 base, with 28 bases remaining between them. This CDR3 has 19 residues. The CDR3 loop is CASNDPHTVASSVQETQYF. CDR3 sequence (DNA): TGTGCCAGCAATGATCCCCACACGGTGGCTAGTTCGGTCCAAGAGACCCAGTACTTC.

The chain recombines TRBV15 with TRBJ2-5; possibly TRBD1 for D (5 bases). Between the trimmed V and J ends, which lost 0 bases and 1 base, there was a span of 15 bases. The CDR3 consists of 17 residues. From germline, CDR1 is LNHNV and CDR2 YYDKDF (reference sequence). CDR3 loop: CATSRDRWTFLQETQYF. The CDR3, as DNA: TGTGCCACCAGCAGAGATCGGTGGACATTCCTCCAAGAGACCCAGTACTTC.

Note on this clone: Mismatch with germline at one junction end may stem from a read error. The chain employs TRBV6-5 and TRBJ2-7; D unresolved. CDR3 size: 8 residues. The germline CDR1 and CDR2 sequences are MNHEY and SVGAGI. The CDR3 nucleotides read TGTGCCAGCAGTCGTCTCTGCTTC. Its translation: CASSRLCF.

The chain has TRBV6-7 and TRBJ2-1; TRBD2 matches at 13 bases. TRBV6-7 is designated an ORF whose function remains uncertain. With V trimmed by 4 bases and J by 2 bases, 5 bases remained unmatched. The length of the CDR3 is 17 residues. Written as DNA, the CDR3 is TGTGCCAGCAGTTCCAAGGGACTAGCGGGACCCTACAATGAGCAGTTCTTC. Protein product: CASSSKGLAGPYNEQFF.